The present T cell receptor beta chain was sequenced within a study of blood T cells in healthy people across ages. Study results and caveats: Long-lived donors exceeded aged donors in naive CD4+ cells and diversity.

A sample-barcoded 5' primer and a J-beta primer mix were used in a second PCR of roughly 6 to 11 cycles. TCRdb processed the 5' RACE reads anew with MiXCR; each CDR3 protein has one entry. The table includes hundreds of thousands of distinct CDR3 sequences, roughly 53% detected once. The CDR3 sequence is 14 residues long. Trimming removed 3 bases from V and 3 bases from J, with 9 bases in between. The germline gives CDR1 KGHSY, CDR2 FQNENV. With respect to this clonotype: Its antigen is not identified.

The specimen sequenced was blood. The chain recombines TRBV16 with TRBJ1-5; D might be TRBD1 (5 bases). The TCR originated in an elderly man in good health. The CDR3 sequence is CASSHGGANQPQHF. CDR3 nucleotide sequence: TGTGCCAGCAGCCATGGAGGGGCCAATCAGCCCCAGCATTTT.